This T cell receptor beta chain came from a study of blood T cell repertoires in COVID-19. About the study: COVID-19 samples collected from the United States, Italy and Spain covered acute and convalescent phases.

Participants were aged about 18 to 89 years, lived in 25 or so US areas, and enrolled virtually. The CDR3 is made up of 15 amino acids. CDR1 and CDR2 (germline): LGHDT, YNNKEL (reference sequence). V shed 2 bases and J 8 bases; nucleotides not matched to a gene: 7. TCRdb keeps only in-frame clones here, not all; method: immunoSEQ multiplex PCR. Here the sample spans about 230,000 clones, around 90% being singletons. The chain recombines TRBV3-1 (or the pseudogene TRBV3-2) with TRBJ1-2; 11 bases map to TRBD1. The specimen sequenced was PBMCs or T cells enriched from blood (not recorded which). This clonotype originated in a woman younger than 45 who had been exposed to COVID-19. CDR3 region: CASSQQGQGVEGYTF. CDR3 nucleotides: TGTGCCAGCAGCCAACAGGGACAGGGGGTGGAGGGCTACACCTTC.